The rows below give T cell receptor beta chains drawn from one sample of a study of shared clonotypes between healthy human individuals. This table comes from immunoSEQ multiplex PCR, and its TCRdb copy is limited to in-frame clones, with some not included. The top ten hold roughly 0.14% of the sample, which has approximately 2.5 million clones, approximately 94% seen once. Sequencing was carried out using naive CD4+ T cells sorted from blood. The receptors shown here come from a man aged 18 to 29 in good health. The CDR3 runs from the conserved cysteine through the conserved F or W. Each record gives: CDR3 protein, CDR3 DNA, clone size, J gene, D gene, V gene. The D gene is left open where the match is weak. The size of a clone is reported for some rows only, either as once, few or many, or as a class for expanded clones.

CDR3 protein: CAWSNHGANVLTF
CDR3 DNA: TGTGCCTGGAGCAACCATGGGGCCAACGTCCTGACTTTC
clone size: NA
J gene: TRBJ2-6
D gene: NA
V gene: TRBV30

CDR3 protein: CASGGLAETGELFF
CDR3 DNA: TGTGCCAGCGGGGGACTAGCGGAGACCGGGGAGCTGTTTTTT
clone size: NA
J gene: TRBJ2-2
D gene: TRBD2
V gene: TRBV6-1

CDR3 protein: CAWSGLGPGDTQYF
CDR3 DNA: TGTGCCTGGAGTGGTTTAGGACCGGGAGATACGCAGTATTTT
clone size: NA
J gene: TRBJ2-3
D gene: NA
V gene: TRBV30

CDR3 protein: CASSNAWGQETQYF
CDR3 DNA: TGTGCCAGCAGTAACGCCTGGGGGCAAGAGACCCAGTACTTC
clone size: NA
J gene: TRBJ2-5
D gene: NA
V gene: TRBV28

CDR3 protein: CASSSGLAGGEQFF
CDR3 DNA: TGTGCCAGCAGCTCGGGACTAGCGGGAGGAGAGCAGTTCTTC
clone size: NA
J gene: TRBJ2-1
D gene: TRBD2
V gene: TRBV11-3

CDR3 protein: CSVGRNTEAFF
CDR3 DNA: TGCAGCGTCGGACGGAACACTGAAGCTTTCTTT
clone size: NA
J gene: TRBJ1-1
D gene: NA
V gene: TRBV29-1

CDR3 protein: CASSSQRGTAGDTQYF
CDR3 DNA: TGTGCCAGCAGTTCCCAGCGGGGGACGGCAGGGGATACGCAGTATTTT
clone size: NA
J gene: TRBJ2-3
D gene: TRBD2
V gene: TRBV27

CDR3 protein: CASSWMAAAGELFF
CDR3 DNA: TGTGCCAGCAGCTGGATGGCCGCTGCCGGGGAGCTGTTTTTT
clone size: NA
J gene: TRBJ2-2
D gene: NA
V gene: TRBV11-2

CDR3 protein: CATSRDLAGVNEQFF
CDR3 DNA: TGTGCCACCAGCAGGGATCTAGCGGGAGTCAATGAGCAGTTCTTC
clone size: NA
J gene: TRBJ2-1
D gene: TRBD2
V gene: TRBV15

CDR3 protein: CASSQARTDTEAFF
CDR3 DNA: TGCGCCAGCAGCCAAGCCAGGACAGACACTGAAGCTTTCTTT
clone size: few
J gene: TRBJ1-1
D gene: NA
V gene: TRBV4-1

CDR3 protein: CASSPRGPSNEQFF
CDR3 DNA: TGTGCCAGCAGCCCCAGGGGACCTAGCAATGAGCAGTTCTTC
clone size: NA
J gene: TRBJ2-1
D gene: NA
V gene: TRBV9

CDR3 protein: CASSRRQGYTEAFF
CDR3 DNA: TGTGCCAGCAGTCGGAGACAGGGGTACACTGAAGCTTTCTTT
clone size: NA
J gene: TRBJ1-1
D gene: TRBD1
V gene: TRBV28

CDR3 protein: CASSLTGGDTQYF
CDR3 DNA: TGCGCCAGCAGCTTGACAGGGGGGGATACGCAGTATTTT
clone size: NA
J gene: TRBJ2-3
D gene: TRBD1
V gene: TRBV5-1

CDR3 protein: CSVPGPYGYTF
CDR3 DNA: TGCAGTGTCCCGGGCCCCTATGGCTACACCTTC
clone size: NA
J gene: TRBJ1-2
D gene: NA
V gene: TRBV20-1

CDR3 protein: CASSTEMNTEAFF
CDR3 DNA: TGTGCCAGCAGCACAGAGATGAACACTGAAGCTTTCTTT
clone size: NA
J gene: TRBJ1-1
D gene: NA
V gene: TRBV2

CDR3 protein: CASSLEAGNYGYTF
CDR3 DNA: TGTGCCAGCAGCTTAGAGGCCGGCAACTATGGCTACACCTTC
clone size: NA
J gene: TRBJ1-2
D gene: NA
V gene: TRBV7-2

CDR3 protein: CASSPGHITGELFF
CDR3 DNA: TGTGCCAGCAGCCCCGGACATATCACCGGGGAGCTGTTTTTT
clone size: NA
J gene: TRBJ2-2
D gene: NA
V gene: TRBV11-3

CDR3 protein: CASSLVGTSGSYNEQFF
CDR3 DNA: TGTGCCAGCAGCTTAGTCGGGACTAGCGGGTCCTACAATGAGCAGTTCTTC
clone size: NA
J gene: TRBJ2-1
D gene: TRBD2
V gene: TRBV7-2

CDR3 protein: CAISDTGELFF
CDR3 DNA: TGTGCCATCAGTGACACCGGGGAGCTGTTTTTT
clone size: NA
J gene: TRBJ2-2
D gene: NA
V gene: TRBV10-3

CDR3 protein: CASSIGGGGPGNTIYF
CDR3 DNA: TGTGCCAGTAGTATAGGAGGCGGGGGGCCTGGAAACACCATATATTTT
clone size: NA
J gene: TRBJ1-3
D gene: NA
V gene: TRBV19

CDR3 protein: CASSQDPSLSYEQYF
CDR3 DNA: TGCGCCAGCAGCCAAGATCCTAGTCTCTCCTACGAGCAGTACTTC
clone size: NA
J gene: TRBJ2-7
D gene: NA
V gene: TRBV4-3

CDR3 protein: CASSPMGLAGGYNEQFF
CDR3 DNA: TGCGCCAGCAGCCCGATGGGACTAGCGGGTGGTTACAATGAGCAGTTCTTC
clone size: once
J gene: TRBJ2-1
D gene: TRBD2
V gene: TRBV5-1

CDR3 protein: CASTKGIRGSSGNTIYF
CDR3 DNA: TGTGCCAGTACCAAGGGCATCAGGGGGAGCTCTGGAAACACCATATATTTT
clone size: NA
J gene: TRBJ1-3
D gene: TRBD1
V gene: TRBV19

CDR3 protein: CASSLSLRTGNYGYTF
CDR3 DNA: TGTGCCAGCAGTTTATCGCTAAGGACAGGGAACTATGGCTACACCTTC
clone size: NA
J gene: TRBJ1-2
D gene: TRBD1
V gene: TRBV27